This is a list of T cell receptor beta chains from one sample in a study of spatial heterogeneity in lung cancer. TCRdb ran MiXCR on the 5' RACE reads and lists one entry per CDR3 protein. The sample has approximately 8,500 distinct CDR3 sequences, around 5.7% seen once. The sequencing here drew on lung tumor tissue, taken at surgery. These receptors were taken from a male donor with early-stage non-small cell lung cancer. The conserved cysteine and the conserved F or W are not part of the CDR3 here.

v_call cdr3_aa
TRBV5-5 ASSLVGRGQTGELF
TRBV7-9 ASSKGTSVYNEQF
TRBV28 ASSRSSARGEETQY
TRBV18 ASPLTEARGF
TRBV4-3 ASSQDWGPNIEQY
TRBV20-1 SASPGGGYSYNEQF
TRBV5-1 ASAGGTYNEQF
TRBV2 ASSEGPGGPYGYT
TRBV5-1 ASSSWAGSDEQY
TRBV20-1 SATRGTGATDTQY
TRBV3-1 ASSQDRLAGVETQY
TRBV28 ASSLTPLGVGYT
TRBV5-8 ASSLATLAGYNEQF
TRBV4-1 ASSGTSGGRTDTQY
TRBV5-1 ASSSDIYTEAF
TRBV7-9 PSSLAGSYNEQF
TRBV6-1 ASSGSLGNEQF
TRBV9 ASSVEGGGYYNEQF
TRBV20-1 SASSSGGVSYGYT
TRBV2 ASSVDRAGELF
TRBV2 AGTSGSGRLANEQF
TRBV25-1 ASSARGRYEQY
TRBV10-3 AIPHPDRNTGELF
TRBV3-1 ASSHGVDEQF
TRBV6-2/TRBV6-3 ASSYSREGTQY
TRBV20-1 SAHLSRGETQY
TRBV27 ASSPPGQWNEKLF
TRBV20-1 SALFWTGLHTDTQY
TRBV27 ASGNPSVQGAAYEQY
TRBV20-1 SAPAGTGNTGELF
TRBV7-3 ASSSRRDTEAF
TRBV6-1 ASPADFRGSSTGANVLT
TRBV5-4 ASSLGMGFRGTEAF
TRBV6-6 ASTYYSAGELF
TRBV4-2 ASSQGRAEAPTYGYT
TRBV2 ASSQERETQY
TRBV29-1 SAAGTSDEQY
TRBV6-1 ASSARPGRQPQH
TRBV28 ASYSGNYEQY
TRBV4-2 ASSQERDTQY
TRBV10-2 ASSPGTPSYNEQF
TRBV7-9 ASSSSRTGGNEKLF
TRBV29-1 SVEEFGQWKQY
TRBV5-1 ASSSAGTGEGETQY
TRBV20-1 SAKQRDGPTGHEQF
TRBV6-1 ASKVVAQAEAF
TRBV28 ASSFQTGTDTLY